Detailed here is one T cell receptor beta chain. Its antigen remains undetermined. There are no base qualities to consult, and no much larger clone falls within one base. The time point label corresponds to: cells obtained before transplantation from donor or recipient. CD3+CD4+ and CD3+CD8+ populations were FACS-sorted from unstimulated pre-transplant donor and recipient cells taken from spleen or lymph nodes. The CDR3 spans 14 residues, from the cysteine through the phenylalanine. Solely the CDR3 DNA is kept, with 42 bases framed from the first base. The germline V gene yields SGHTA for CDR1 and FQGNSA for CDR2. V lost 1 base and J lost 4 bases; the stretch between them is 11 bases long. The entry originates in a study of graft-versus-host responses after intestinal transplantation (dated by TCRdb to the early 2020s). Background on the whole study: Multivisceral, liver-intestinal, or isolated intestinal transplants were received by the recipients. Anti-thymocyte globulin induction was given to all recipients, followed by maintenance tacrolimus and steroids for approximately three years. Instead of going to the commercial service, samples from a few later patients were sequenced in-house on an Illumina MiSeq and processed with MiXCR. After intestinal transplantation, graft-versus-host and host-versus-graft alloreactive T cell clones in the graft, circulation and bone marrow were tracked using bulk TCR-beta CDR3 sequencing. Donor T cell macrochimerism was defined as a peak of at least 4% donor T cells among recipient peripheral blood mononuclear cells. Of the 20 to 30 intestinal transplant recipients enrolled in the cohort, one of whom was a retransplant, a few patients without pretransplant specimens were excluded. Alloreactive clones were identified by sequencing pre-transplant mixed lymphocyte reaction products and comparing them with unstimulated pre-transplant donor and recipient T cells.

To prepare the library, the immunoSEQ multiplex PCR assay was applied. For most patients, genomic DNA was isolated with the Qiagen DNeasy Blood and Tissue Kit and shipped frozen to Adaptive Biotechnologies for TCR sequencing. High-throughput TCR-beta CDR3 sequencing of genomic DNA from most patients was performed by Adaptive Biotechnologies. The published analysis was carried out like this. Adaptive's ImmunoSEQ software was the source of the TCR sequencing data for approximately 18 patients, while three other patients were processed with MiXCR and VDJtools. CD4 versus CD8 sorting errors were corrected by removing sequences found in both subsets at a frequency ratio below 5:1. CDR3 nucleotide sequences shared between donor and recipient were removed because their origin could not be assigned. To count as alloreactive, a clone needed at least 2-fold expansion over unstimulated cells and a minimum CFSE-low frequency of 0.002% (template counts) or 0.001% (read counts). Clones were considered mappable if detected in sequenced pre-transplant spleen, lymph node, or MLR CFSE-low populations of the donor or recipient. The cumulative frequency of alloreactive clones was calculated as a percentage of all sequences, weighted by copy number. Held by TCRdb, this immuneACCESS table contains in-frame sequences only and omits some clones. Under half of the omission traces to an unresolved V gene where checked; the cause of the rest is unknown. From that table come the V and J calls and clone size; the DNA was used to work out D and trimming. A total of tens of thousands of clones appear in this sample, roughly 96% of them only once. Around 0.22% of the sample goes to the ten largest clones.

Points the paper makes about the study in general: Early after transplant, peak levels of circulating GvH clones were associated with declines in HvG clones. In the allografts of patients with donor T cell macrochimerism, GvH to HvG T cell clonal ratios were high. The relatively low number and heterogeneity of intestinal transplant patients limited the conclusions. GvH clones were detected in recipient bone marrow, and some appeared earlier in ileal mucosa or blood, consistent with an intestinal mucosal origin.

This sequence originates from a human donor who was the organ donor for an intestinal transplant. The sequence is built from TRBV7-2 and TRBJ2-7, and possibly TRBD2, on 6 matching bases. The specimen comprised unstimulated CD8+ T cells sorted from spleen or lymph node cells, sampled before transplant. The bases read TGTGCCAGCAGCTTAGGCCACGGGGGTTACGAGCAGTACTTC. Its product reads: CASSLGHGGYEQYF.